This TCR beta chain emerged from a study of control samples from healthy donors and cancer patients. Repertoires were generated with immunoSEQ multiplex PCR, while TCRdb's copy carries only in-frame clones and drops some. The sample has some 120,000 clones; approximately 90% are singletons. This TCR was sampled from a man in his late teens or twenties in good health. Sequenced input: blood.

The chain's CDR3 is CASRRTGMINEQFF. The CDR3 bases are TGTGCCAGCAGGAGGACAGGGATGATCAATGAGCAGTTCTTC. V and J are TRBV6-5 and TRBJ2-1; 8 bases are a match to TRBD1. Germline V lookup: CDR1 MNHEY, CDR2 SVGAGI. V lost 6 bases and J lost 6; bases outside the gene matches: 7. The CDR3 is 14 residues long.